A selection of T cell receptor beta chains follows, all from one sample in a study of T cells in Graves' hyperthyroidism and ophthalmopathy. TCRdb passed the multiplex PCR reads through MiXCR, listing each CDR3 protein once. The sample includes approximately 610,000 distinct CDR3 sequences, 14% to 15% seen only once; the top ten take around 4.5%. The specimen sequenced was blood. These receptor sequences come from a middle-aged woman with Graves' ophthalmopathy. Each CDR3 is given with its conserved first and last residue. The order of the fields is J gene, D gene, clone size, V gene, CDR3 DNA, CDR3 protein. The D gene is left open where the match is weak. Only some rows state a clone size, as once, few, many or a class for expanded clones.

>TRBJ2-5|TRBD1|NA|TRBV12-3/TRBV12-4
TGTGCCAGCAGTTTACCGACAGGGAGAGAGACCCAGTACTTC
CASSLPTGRETQYF
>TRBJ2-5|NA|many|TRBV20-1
TGCAGTGCTAGAGATGGGGGAGCTTCGGGGACCCAGTACTTC
CSARDGGASGTQYF
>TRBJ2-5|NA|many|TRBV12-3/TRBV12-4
TGTGCCAGCAGTTTTTCGGGGATTGACGAGACCCAGTACTTC
CASSFSGIDETQYF
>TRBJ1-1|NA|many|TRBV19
TGTGCCAGTAGTATGAGGACAGAAACGAAAGCTTTCTTT
CASSMRTETKAFF
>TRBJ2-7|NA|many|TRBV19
TGTGCCAGTAGTCCCGCGGACGGCTACGAGCAGTACTTC
CASSPADGYEQYF
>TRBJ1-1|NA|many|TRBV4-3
TGCGCCAGCAGCCAAGATGGGGGCAGGGGGAACACTGAAGCTTTCTTT
CASSQDGGRGNTEAFF
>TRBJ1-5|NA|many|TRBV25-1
TGTGCCAGCAGTGGCCCAGGGGAGGGTAATCAGCCCCAGCATTTT
CASSGPGEGNQPQHF
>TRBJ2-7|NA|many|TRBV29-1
TGCAGCGTTGAAGATCAAGTTTCCTACGAGCAGTACTTC
CSVEDQVSYEQYF
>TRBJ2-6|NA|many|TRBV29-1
TGCAGCGTGGCCGGGACCCCCGGGATCCCTGGGGCCAACGTCCTGACTTTC
CSVAGTPGIPGANVLTF
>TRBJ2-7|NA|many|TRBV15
TGTGCCACCAGCAGAGGAATAGGGCTCTACGAGCAGTACTTC
CATSRGIGLYEQYF
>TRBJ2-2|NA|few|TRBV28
TGTGCCAGCAGTCGTGACAGTTATACCGGGGAGCTGTTTTTT
CASSRDSYTGELFF
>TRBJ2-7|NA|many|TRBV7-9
TGTGCCAGCAGCTCCACAGGGCCCGTTTACGAGCAGTACTTC
CASSSTGPVYEQYF
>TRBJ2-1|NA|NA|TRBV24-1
TGTGCCACCAGTGATTCGGAGGACTACTACAATGAGCAGTTCTTC
CATSDSEDYYNEQFF
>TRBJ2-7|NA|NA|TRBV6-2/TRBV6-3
TGTGCCAGCAGTTCTCACCCGTTACAGGGTTCTAGCGGTCGACCCTACGAGCAGTACTTC
CASSSHPLQGSSGRPYEQYF
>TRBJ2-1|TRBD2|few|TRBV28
TGTGCCAGCAGCCTAACGGGACTAGGGTCCAATGAGCAGTTCTTC
CASSLTGLGSNEQFF
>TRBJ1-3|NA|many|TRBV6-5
TGTGCCAGCAGTTACTCTTGGTCTGGAAACACCATATATTTT
CASSYSWSGNTIYF
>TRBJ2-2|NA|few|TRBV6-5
TGTGCCAGCAGTTATGGGATATCGAACACCGGGGAGCTGTTTTTT
CASSYGISNTGELFF
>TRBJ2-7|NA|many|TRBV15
TGTGCCACCAGCACCCCCCGAGGACTAAGCTACGAGCAGTACTTC
CATSTPRGLSYEQYF
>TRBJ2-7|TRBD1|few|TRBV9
TGTGCCAGCAGCGTAGCGGGCAGGGGGCACGACGAGCAGTACTTC
CASSVAGRGHDEQYF
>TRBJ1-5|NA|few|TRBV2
TGTGCCAGCACCCAACAGGGTTTGAGCAATCAGCCCCAGCATTTT
CASTQQGLSNQPQHF
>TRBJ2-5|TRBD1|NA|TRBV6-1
TGTGCCAGCACCCTGACTATAGGGACAGAAGAGACCCAGTACTTC
CASTLTIGTEETQYF
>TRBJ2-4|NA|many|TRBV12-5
TGTGCTAGTGGTTTGGCATACATTCAGTACTTC
CASGLAYIQYF
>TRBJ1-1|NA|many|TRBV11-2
TGTGCCAGCAGCTTAAACCTCCTCTGGCAGTTGAACACTGAAGCTTTCTTT
CASSLNLLWQLNTEAFF
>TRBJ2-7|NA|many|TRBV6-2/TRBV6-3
TGTGCCAGCGGCTCTAGAACAGGGACCCCTTTCGTCGAGCAGTACTTC
CASGSRTGTPFVEQYF
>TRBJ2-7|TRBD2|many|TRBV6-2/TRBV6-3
TGTGCCAGCAGTTACGGGACTAGCGGGAAGAGCTCCTACGAGCAGTACTTC
CASSYGTSGKSSYEQYF
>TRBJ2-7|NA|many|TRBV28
TGTGCCAGCAGAGGGTGGGGGTACGAGCAGTACTTC
CASRGWGYEQYF
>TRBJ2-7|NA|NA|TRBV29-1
TGCAGCGGCTCCGGGACAAATCCCTACGAGCAGTACTTC
CSGSGTNPYEQYF
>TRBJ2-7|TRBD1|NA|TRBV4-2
TGTGCCAGCAGCCAAGAGTTGGGACAGGCCTACGAGCAGTACTTC
CASSQELGQAYEQYF
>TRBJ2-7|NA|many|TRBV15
TGTGCCACCAGCAGAGTAGAAGGACCTTCAGGGCAGTACTTC
CATSRVEGPSGQYF
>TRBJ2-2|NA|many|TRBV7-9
TGTGCCAGCAGCTTAGCGAGTTACACCGGGGAGCTGTTTTTT
CASSLASYTGELFF
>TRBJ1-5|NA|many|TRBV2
TGTGCCAGCAGAACCGGGACCACCTGGGCGGAGCCCCAGCATTTT
CASRTGTTWAEPQHF
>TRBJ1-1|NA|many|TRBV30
TGTGCCTGGAGTCCAAGGGACAAAACAAACACTGAAGCTTTCTTT
CAWSPRDKTNTEAFF
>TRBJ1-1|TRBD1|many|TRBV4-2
TGTGCCAGCAGCCAAGATCTGAGTGGCAGGGGGAAGAACACTGAAGCTTTCTTT
CASSQDLSGRGKNTEAFF
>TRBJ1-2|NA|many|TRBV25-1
TGTGCCAGCAGTGGTTCATCCAGGGACGGCTACACCTTC
CASSGSSRDGYTF
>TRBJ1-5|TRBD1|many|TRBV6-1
TGTGCCAGCAGTCCCACAGGGGACAGCAATCAGCCCCAGCATTTT
CASSPTGDSNQPQHF
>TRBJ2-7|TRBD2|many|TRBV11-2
TGTGCCAGCAGCGGATGGACTAGCGGGAGTCTATACGAGCAGTACTTC
CASSGWTSGSLYEQYF
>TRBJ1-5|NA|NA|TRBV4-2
TGTGCCAGCAGCCAAGGTCTAGAAGGGATCAATCAGCCCCAGCATTTT
CASSQGLEGINQPQHF
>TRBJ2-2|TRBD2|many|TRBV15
TGTGCCACCAGCAGTTGGTCGCGGACTAGGCACACCGGGGAGCTGTTTTTT
CATSSWSRTRHTGELFF
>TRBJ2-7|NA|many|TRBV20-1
TGCAGTGCTAGAGATCTAGGGGGTACGGTGTCCTACGAGCAGTACTTC
CSARDLGGTVSYEQYF
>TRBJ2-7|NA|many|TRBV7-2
TGTGCCAGCAGCTTAATCGGGGGAGCCTACGAGCAGTACTTC
CASSLIGGAYEQYF
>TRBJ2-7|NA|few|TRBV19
TGTGCCAGTAGTATAACCGGGAAATCCCTCGAGCAGTACTTC
CASSITGKSLEQYF
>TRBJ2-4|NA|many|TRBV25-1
TGTGCCAGCAGTGGGAACCTAGCCAAAAACATTCAGTACTTC
CASSGNLAKNIQYF
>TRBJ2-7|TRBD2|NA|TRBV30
TGTGCCTGCGTTTTAGCGGGAGCCGGGCATGAGCAGTACTTC
CACVLAGAGHEQYF
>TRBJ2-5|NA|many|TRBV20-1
TGCAGTGCTAGAGATCCCTCCGACAGGTGGGAGACCCAGTACTTC
CSARDPSDRWETQYF
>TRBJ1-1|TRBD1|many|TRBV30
TGTGCCTGGAGTGGCGGGACAGGGGATGAAACTGAAGCTTTCTTT
CAWSGGTGDETEAFF
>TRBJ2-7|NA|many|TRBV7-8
TGTGCCAGCAGCTTAGACTTGGGACGGTGGTCCGAGCAGTACTTC
CASSLDLGRWSEQYF
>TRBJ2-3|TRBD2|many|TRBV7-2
TGTGCCAGCAGATCCAGCGGGGAGGCTAATACGCAGTATTTT
CASRSSGEANTQYF
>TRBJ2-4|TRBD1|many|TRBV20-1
TGCAGTGCTAGGTCTGATGCCCCGGGGACAGCTTTTCAGTACTTC
CSARSDAPGTAFQYF
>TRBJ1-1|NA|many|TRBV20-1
TGCAGTGCTAGAGATATAAGGTTCTCGAACACTGAAGCTTTCTTT
CSARDIRFSNTEAFF
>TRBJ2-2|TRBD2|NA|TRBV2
TGTGCCAGCATTCTGGAGGCTAGCGGGAGGAAAGCCGGGGAGCTGTTTTTT
CASILEASGRKAGELFF
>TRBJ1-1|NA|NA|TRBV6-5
TGTGCCAGCAGTTACACCGGGATTAAAAGAGCTTTCTTT
CASSYTGIKRAFF
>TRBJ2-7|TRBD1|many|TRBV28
TGTGCCAGCAGTTTACGTTCGCAGGGGGCTGGGGAGCAGTACTTC
CASSLRSQGAGEQYF
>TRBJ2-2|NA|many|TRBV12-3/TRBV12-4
TGTGCCAGCAGTGGACAGACCCTCGGGACCGGGGAGCTGTTTTTT
CASSGQTLGTGELFF
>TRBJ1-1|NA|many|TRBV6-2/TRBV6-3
TGTGCCAGCAGTAGACAGCGACGACTCATGAACACTGAAGCTTTCTTT
CASSRQRRLMNTEAFF
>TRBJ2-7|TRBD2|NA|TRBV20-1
TGCAGTGCTAGAGATCCCCTGACTAGCGGGAGAGCACACGAGCAGTACTTC
CSARDPLTSGRAHEQYF
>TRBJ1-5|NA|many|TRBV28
TGTGCCAGCAGTTTAGACGGGCTCAATCAGCCCCAGCATTTT
CASSLDGLNQPQHF
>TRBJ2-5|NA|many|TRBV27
TGTGCCAGCAGAGGACTATCGGAGACCCAGTACTTC
CASRGLSETQYF
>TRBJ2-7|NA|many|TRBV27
TGTGCCAGCAGTTTCACAGGGACCACCTACGAGCAGTACTTC
CASSFTGTTYEQYF